Following are 15 T cell receptor beta chains from one sample sequenced in a study of cytomegalovirus exposure and HLA in healthy donors. The PCR made use of 60 Vbeta and 13 Jbeta primers. Assay: immunoSEQ multiplex PCR; the TCRdb copy retains only in-frame clones and omits some. Of 120,000 to 150,000 clones in the sample, 55% to 85% were seen once. The sequenced sample was PBMCs. These receptors were obtained from a man between 40 and 49 years old in good health and CMV-seronegative.

This clone was recorded a few times. The chain joins TRBV7-9 to TRBJ1-2; D unclear. CDR3 length: 12 residues. V lost 5 bases to trimming and J lost 6 bases, with 10 bases between them. The germline V gene encodes CDR1 SEHNR and CDR2 FQNEAQ (reference sequence). The CDR3 DNA reads TGTGCCAGCAGCCTCGGGGTTGATGGCTACACCTTC. Its translation is CASSLGVDGYTF.

The chain recombines TRBV28 with TRBJ2-3; 8 bases agree with TRBD1. This CDR3 has 15 residues. Germline V gene sequence: CDR1 MDHEN, CDR2 SYDVKM. V trimming: 5 bases; J trimming: 1 base; junction bases outside the gene matches: 5. This chain's CDR3 is CASSNDRGRTDTQYF. The CDR3 nucleotides read TGTGCCAGCAGTAACGACAGGGGACGCACAGATACGCAGTATTTT.

This clone was detected only a few times. This chain joins TRBV7-9 and TRBJ2-1; the D is unclear. CDR1 and CDR2 (germline): SEHNR, FQNEAQ (reference sequence). Trimming took 1 base from V and 5 from J, leaving 12 bases between them. This CDR3 region has 15 residues. CDR3 DNA: TGTGCCAGCAGCTTAGATCCAGATCCGAACAATGAGCAGTTCTTC. Translation: CASSLDPDPNNEQFF.

This clone was detected a few times. The chain has TRBV2 and TRBJ1-5, with D unclear. This CDR3 region has 13 residues. Germline CDR1 SNHLY, CDR2 FYNNEI. Trimming stripped 6 bases from V and 7 bases from J, with 13 bases between. This chain's CDR3 is CASSGHEEQPQHF. CDR3 nucleotides: TGTGCCAGCAGCGGCCACGAGGAGCAGCCCCAGCATTTT.

This clone was counted once. The gene calls are TRBV7-2 and TRBJ1-3, with 7 bases matching TRBD1. J was trimmed by 2 bases and V by 6 bases; bases with no gene match: 4. CDR1 SGHTA and CDR2 FQGNSA come from the germline V gene. The CDR3 is 14 residues long. The CDR3 sequence is CASSWDRTGNTIYF. Here the CDR3 DNA reads TGTGCCAGCAGTTGGGACAGAACTGGAAACACCATATATTTT. Complete variable domain (other parts from reference TRBV7-2 and TRBJ1-3): GAGVSQSPSNKVTEKGKDVELRCDPISGHTALYWYRQSLGQGLEFLIYFQGNSAPDKSGLPSDRFSAERTGGSVSTLTIQRTQQEDSAVYLCASSWDRTGNTIYFGEGSWLTVV.

The genes are TRBV2 and TRBJ1-4; possibly TRBD1 for D (6 bases). V gave up 7 bases and J gave up 8 bases, with 11 bases separating them. The CDR3 totals 12 residues. Germline loops: CDR1 SNHLY, CDR2 FYNNEI. CDR3 DNA: TGTGCCAGCACAGGGGAACGAGAAAAACTGTTTTTT. Translated: CASTGEREKLFF.

V and J are TRBV5-1 and TRBJ2-2; tentatively, D is TRBD1 (7 bases). The germline V gene encodes CDR1 SGHRS and CDR2 YFSETQ. Trimming took 6 bases from V and 4 from J, leaving 16 bases between them. This CDR3 is 15 amino acids long. Here the CDR3 DNA reads TGCGCCAGCAACGCGGGACAGACTTTCACCGGGGAGCTGTTTTTT. This codes for CASNAGQTFTGELFF. The variable domain in full, completed from reference TRBV5-1 and TRBJ2-2, reads KAGVTQTPRYLIKTRGQQVTLSCSPISGHRSVSWYQQTPGQGLQFLFEYFSETQRNKGNFPGRFSGRQFSNSRSEMNVSTLELGDSALYLCASNAGQTFTGELFFGEGSRLTVL.

This sequence joins TRBV19 and TRBJ2-7; 11 nucleotides align to TRBD2. Germline V gives CDR1 LNHDA, CDR2 SQIVND (reference sequence). The CDR3 runs to 16 residues. V lost 4 bases and J lost 3; bases outside the gene matches: 8. The CDR3 region is CASSTDRLAGCYEQYF. The CDR3 coding sequence is TGTGCCAGTAGTACCGATAGACTAGCGGGATGCTACGAGCAGTACTTC.

The chain has TRBV30 and TRBJ2-3; TRBD2 matches at 15 bases. V shed 2 bases and J 6 bases; nucleotides not matched to a gene: 9. Germline V gene data show CDR1 as GTSNPN and CDR2 as SVGIG (reference sequence). The CDR3 consists of 17 residues. The CDR3 reads CAWSTGLAGGLTDTQYF. In DNA, the CDR3 is TGTGCCTGGAGTACTGGACTAGCGGGAGGGTTGACGGATACGCAGTATTTT.

This sequence joins TRBV27 and TRBJ2-7; TRBD1 might be the D (5 bases). V gave up 3 bases and J gave up 2 bases, with 8 bases separating them. Germline V gives CDR1 MNHEY, CDR2 SMNVEV (reference sequence). There are 13 residues in the CDR3. The CDR3 protein is CASSFGAAYEQYF. CDR3 in DNA: TGTGCCAGCAGTTTTGGGGCAGCCTACGAGCAGTACTTC.

This rearrangement joins TRBV29-1 to TRBJ1-3; D call uncertain. Germline CDR1 reads SQVTM; CDR2 reads ANQGSEA. Trimming pared 6 bases from V and 2 bases from J, leaving 11 bases between. The CDR3 contains 13 residues. CDR3 coding DNA: TGCAGCGTGGCCGCCGAGGCTGGAAACACCATATATTTT. Protein sequence: CSVAAEAGNTIYF.

This clone has only one observation. This sequence joins TRBV7-9 and TRBJ2-1, with 7 nucleotides matching TRBD2. V was pared by 7 bases and J by 7 bases, with 7 bases of the junction left unmatched. The CDR3 spans 13 residues. Germline CDR1 is SEHNR and CDR2 is FQNEAQ (reference sequence). In DNA, the CDR3 is TGTGCCAGCACCGTGGGGGGGGTGAATGAGCAGTTCTTC. Protein sequence: CASTVGGVNEQFF. The full variable domain, in which reference TRBV7-9 and TRBJ2-1 provide the parts outside the CDR3, is DTGVSQNPRHKITKRGQNVTFRCDPISEHNRLYWYRQTLGQGPEFLTYFQNEAQLEKSRLLSDRFSAERPKGSFSTLEIQRTEQGDSAMYLCASTVGGVNEQFFGPGTRLTVL.

The chain links TRBV5-5 to TRBJ2-2; 8 bases fit TRBD1. The CDR3 contains 16 residues. The J segment lost 4 bases and the V segment lost 3 bases, leaving 8 bases of the junction unmatched. Per germline, CDR1 SGHKS and CDR2 YYEKEE (reference sequence). The CDR3 DNA reads TGTGCCAGCAGCTCCAGGGGGCCGGACTCCACCGGGGAGCTGTTTTTT. This codes for CASSSRGPDSTGELFF.

This clone was found once. The chain couples TRBV5-1 to TRBJ2-1, with TRBD2 identical over 9 bases. CDR3 length: 16 residues. The ends lost 4 bases at V and 4 bases at J; junction bases unmatched: 9. Germline loops: CDR1 SGHRS, CDR2 YFSETQ. In DNA, the CDR3 is TGCGCCAGCAGCCTGGTCCCGGGACTAGCTTACAATGAGCAGTTCTTC. As protein: CASSLVPGLAYNEQFF.

The chain carries TRBV16 and TRBJ2-7; the D gene is possibly TRBD2 (5 bases). Trimming removed 3 bases from V and 1 base from J, with 13 bases in between. The CDR3 contains 15 residues. Germline V gives CDR1 KGHSY, CDR2 FQNENV. CDR3 sequence: CASSHRARESYEQYF. Here the CDR3 DNA reads TGTGCCAGCAGCCACCGGGCTAGGGAGTCCTACGAGCAGTACTTC.